Each of the 15 T cell receptor beta chains below was sequenced from the same sample in a study of early T cells in non-severe SARS-CoV-2 infection. TCRdb itself ran the 5' RACE reads through MiXCR, one entry per CDR3 protein. Counted here are some 55,000 distinct CDR3 sequences, 10% to 15% occurring once; the ten biggest clones make up about 3%. The sample taken for sequencing was whole blood. These receptors all come from an adult who was a healthcare worker with PCR-confirmed SARS-CoV-2 infection or an uninfected control (not recorded which).

This clonotype was picked up a small number of times. The chain joins TRBV9 to TRBJ1-3; no clear D gene. This CDR3 is 16 amino acids long. The V end lost 0 bases, the J end lost 0 bases, and 10 bases lay between the germline ends. Germline V gives CDR1 SGDLS, CDR2 YYNGEE. The CDR3 here is CASSVDPVLSGNTIYF. CDR3 in DNA: TGTGCCAGCAGCGTAGATCCGGTTCTCTCTGGAAACACCATATATTTT.

This clonotype was detected a few times. The rearrangement uses TRBV12-3 or TRBV12-4 and TRBJ2-2; 8 bases match TRBD2. V gave up 7 bases and J gave up 3 bases; unmatched junction bases: 7. The CDR3 sequence is 15 residues long. CDR3 in DNA: TGTGCCAGCAATATGCGGCGGGGGGACACCGGGGAGCTGTTTTTT. Residues: CASNMRRGDTGELFF.

This clonotype was counted at least ten times. The rearrangement uses TRBV5-1 and TRBJ1-1; D is unclear. This CDR3 is 11 amino acids long. V lost 5 bases, J lost 3 bases, and 5 bases lay in between. The V gene's germline CDR1 is SGHRS and CDR2 YFSETQ. The CDR3 sequence: CASSLDTEAFF. CDR3 bases: TGCGCCAGCAGTCTTGACACTGAAGCTTTCTTT.

The chain joins TRBV5-5 to TRBJ2-4; 7 nucleotides agree with TRBD1. V was clipped by 4 bases and J by 1 base; unmatched bases: 2. This CDR3 comprises 14 residues. Germline values: CDR1 SGHKS, CDR2 YYEKEE (reference sequence). CDR3 residues: CASSQQGAKNIQYF. CDR3 sequence (DNA): TGTGCCAGCAGCCAACAGGGGGCCAAAAACATTCAGTACTTC.

This clonotype was seen repeatedly, ten times or more. The V and J genes are TRBV5-6 and TRBJ2-7; TRBD2 might be the D (5 bases). This CDR3 is 13 amino acids long. CDR1 SGHDT and CDR2 YYEEEE come from the germline V gene. Trimming left V 4 bases short and J 7 bases short, with 15 bases between. CDR3 in amino acids: CASSPDPSGEQYF. The CDR3 bases are TGTGCCAGCAGCCCGGACCCTTCGGGGGAGCAGTACTTC.

This clonotype was seen ten or more times. The chain links TRBV19 to TRBJ2-5; a weak D match, TRBD2 (5 bases). Germline V lookup: CDR1 LNHDA, CDR2 SQIVND (reference sequence). The germline V and J ends were trimmed by 7 bases and 5 bases, with 14 bases remaining between them. This CDR3 spans 13 amino acids. Here the CDR3 reads CASTSSVGETQYF. CDR3 coding DNA: TGTGCCAGTACAAGTAGCGTCGGGGAGACCCAGTACTTC.

This clonotype was recorded a few times. The chain joins TRBV11-2 to TRBJ1-5; TRBD1 aligns across 9 bases. CDR1 and CDR2 (germline): SGHAT, FQNNGV. V lost 4 bases, J lost 6 bases, and 1 base stayed unmatched. The CDR3 contains 13 residues. The CDR3 spells CASSSGQGQPQHF. CDR3 nucleotides: TGTGCCAGCAGCTCGGGACAGGGTCAGCCCCAGCATTTT.

This clonotype was counted a single time. This chain connects TRBV12-3 or TRBV12-4 to TRBJ2-1; D is undetermined. V lost 3 bases, J lost 8 bases, and 11 bases lay in between. The CDR3 has 13 amino acids. The CDR3 protein is CASSFMLRDEQFF. The CDR3 coding sequence is TGTGCCAGCAGTTTCATGCTTAGGGATGAGCAGTTCTTC.

This clonotype rates as medium-sized (0.01 to 0.1%). V and J are TRBV27 and TRBJ1-1; tentative D call: TRBD1 (6 bases). There are 16 residues in the CDR3. V was pared by 5 bases and J by 0 bases, with 16 bases between. CDR1 MNHEY and CDR2 SMNVEV come from the germline V gene (reference sequence). The CDR3 DNA reads TGTGCCAGCAGTACGTATTTGGAGGGGGTGAACACTGAAGCTTTCTTT. Amino acid sequence: CASSTYLEGVNTEAFF.

Regarding this clonotype: This may stem from a read error, because a much larger clone lies one nucleotide away. The chain joins TRBV12-3 or TRBV12-4 to TRBJ2-1; 11 bases map to TRBD2. V shed 3 bases and J 7 bases; nucleotides not matched to a gene: 8. The CDR3 consists of 16 residues. For the CDR3, the DNA is TGTGCCAGCAGTTTGGATCTAGCGGGGGGTTTGAATGAGCAGTTCTTC. This sequence encodes CASSLDLAGGLNEQFF.

This clonotype was picked up many times. The chain joins TRBV20-1 to TRBJ2-3; TRBD2 might be the D (6 bases). Germline-derived CDR1 and CDR2 are DFQATT and SNEGSKA (reference sequence). The CDR3 spans 13 residues. Trimming stripped 7 bases from V and 5 bases from J, with 16 bases between. The CDR3 DNA reads as TGCAGTGGGCACGGGAGTGGCGGAGATACGCAGTATTTT. Its translation is CSGHGSGGDTQYF.

The chain employs TRBV11-3 and TRBJ2-7; TRBD1 matches 7 bases. V lost 7 bases, J lost 0 bases, and 6 bases stayed unmatched. CDR1 SGHNT and CDR2 YENEEA come from the germline V gene. The CDR3 has 14 amino acids. The CDR3 DNA follows: TGTGCCAGCAACTCCTGGGACAGCTCCTACGAGCAGTACTTC. It yields the protein CASNSWDSSYEQYF.

This chain uses TRBV13 with TRBJ2-5, with 12 bases that match TRBD2. The CDR3 extends over 15 amino acids. Germline V CDR1 and CDR2: PRHDT, FYEKMQ (reference sequence). V dropped 4 bases and J dropped 7; count of bases not matched to a gene: 7. The CDR3 region is CASSSTSGSWRTQYF. CDR3 coding DNA: TGTGCCAGCAGCTCGACTAGCGGGAGTTGGCGGACCCAGTACTTC. The variable domain in full, completed from reference TRBV13 and TRBJ2-5, reads AAGVIQSPRHLIKEKRETATLKCYPIPRHDTVYWYQQGPGQDPQFLISFYEKMQSDKGSIPDRFSAQQFSDYHSELNMSSLELGDSALYFCASSSTSGSWRTQYFGPGTRLLVL.

This clonotype was detected many times. The V call is TRBV18, the J call TRBJ2-7; possibly TRBD2 for D (5 bases). This CDR3 is 15 amino acids long. The V gene lost 3 bases and the J gene lost 6 bases, with 18 bases spanning the gap. Germline V CDR1 and CDR2: KGHSH, LQKENI. CDR3 sequence: CASSPLGPTGSEQYF. The CDR3 DNA sequence: TGTGCCAGCTCACCCCTCGGACCGACGGGATCCGAGCAGTACTTC.

In this sample, this clonotype turned up a few times. The CDR3 reads CASSTSTSGYYNEQFF. The DNA of the CDR3 is TGTGCCAGCAGCACCTCGACTAGCGGGTATTACAATGAGCAGTTCTTC. The J gene is TRBJ2-1, the V gene TRBV11-3; 10 bases match TRBD2. The CDR3 covers 16 residues. Losses at the gene ends were 5 bases for V and 4 bases for J; bases not matched to a gene: 8. CDR1 and CDR2 from the germline V gene are SGHNT and YENEEA.